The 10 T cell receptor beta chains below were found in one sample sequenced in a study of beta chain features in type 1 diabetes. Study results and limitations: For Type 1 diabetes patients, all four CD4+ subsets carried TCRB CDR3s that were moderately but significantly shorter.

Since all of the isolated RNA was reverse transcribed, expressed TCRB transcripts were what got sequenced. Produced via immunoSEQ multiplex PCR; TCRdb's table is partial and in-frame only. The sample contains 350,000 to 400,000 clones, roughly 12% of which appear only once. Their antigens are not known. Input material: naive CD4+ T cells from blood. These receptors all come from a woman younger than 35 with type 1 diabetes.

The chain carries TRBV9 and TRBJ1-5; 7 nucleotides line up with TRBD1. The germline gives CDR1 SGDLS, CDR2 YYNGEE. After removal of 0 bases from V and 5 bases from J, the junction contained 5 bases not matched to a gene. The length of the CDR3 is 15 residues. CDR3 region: CASSVGDSPHQPQHF. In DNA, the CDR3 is TGTGCCAGCAGCGTAGGGGACAGCCCTCATCAGCCCCAGCATTTT. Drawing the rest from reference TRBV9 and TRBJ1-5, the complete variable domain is DSGVTQTPKHLITATGQRVTLRCSPRSGDLSVYWYQQSLDQGLQFLIQYYNGEERAKGNILERFSAQQFPDLHSELNLSSLELGDSALYFCASSVGDSPHQPQHFGDGTRLSIL.

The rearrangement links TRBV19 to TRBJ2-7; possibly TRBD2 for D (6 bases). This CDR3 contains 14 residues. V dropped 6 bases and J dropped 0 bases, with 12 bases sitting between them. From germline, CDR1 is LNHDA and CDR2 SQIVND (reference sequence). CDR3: CASRYVAASYEQYF. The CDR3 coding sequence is TGTGCCAGTAGATACGTAGCGGCCTCCTACGAGCAGTACTTC.

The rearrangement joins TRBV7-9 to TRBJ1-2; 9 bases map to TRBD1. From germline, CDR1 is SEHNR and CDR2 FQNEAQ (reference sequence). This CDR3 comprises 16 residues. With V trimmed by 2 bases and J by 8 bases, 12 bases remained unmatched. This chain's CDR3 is CASSLISGTGSSGYTF. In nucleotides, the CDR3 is TGTGCCAGCAGCTTAATCTCCGGGACAGGGTCGTCGGGCTACACCTTC.

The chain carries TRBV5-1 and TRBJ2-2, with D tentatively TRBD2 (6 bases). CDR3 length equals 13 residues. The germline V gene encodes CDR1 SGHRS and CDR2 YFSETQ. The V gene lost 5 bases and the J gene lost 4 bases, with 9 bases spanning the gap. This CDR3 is CASRRESTGELFF. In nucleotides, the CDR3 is TGCGCCAGCAGACGGGAGAGCACCGGGGAGCTGTTTTTT.

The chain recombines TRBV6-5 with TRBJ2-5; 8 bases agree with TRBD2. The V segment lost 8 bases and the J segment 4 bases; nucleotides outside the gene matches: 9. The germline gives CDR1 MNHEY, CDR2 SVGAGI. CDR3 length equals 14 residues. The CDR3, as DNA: TGTGCCAGCCGTTTAGCGGGGCTCGGAGAGACCCAGTACTTC. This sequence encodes CASRLAGLGETQYF.

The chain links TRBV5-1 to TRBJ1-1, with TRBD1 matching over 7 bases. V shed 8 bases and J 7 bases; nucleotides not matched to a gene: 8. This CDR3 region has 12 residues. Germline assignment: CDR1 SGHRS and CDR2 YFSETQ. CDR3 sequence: CASSPTGLEAFF. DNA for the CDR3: TGCGCCAGTAGCCCGACAGGGCTTGAAGCTTTCTTT.

The chain's CDR3 is CASSDSQAYSGNTIYF. DNA of the CDR3: TGCGCCAGCAGCGACAGTCAGGCCTACTCTGGAAACACCATATATTTT. The V call is TRBV4-1, the J call TRBJ1-3; D may be TRBD1 (5 bases). The germline gives CDR1 MGHRA, CDR2 YSYEKL. The CDR3 length is 16 residues. V dropped 5 bases and J dropped 0 bases, with 14 bases sitting between them.

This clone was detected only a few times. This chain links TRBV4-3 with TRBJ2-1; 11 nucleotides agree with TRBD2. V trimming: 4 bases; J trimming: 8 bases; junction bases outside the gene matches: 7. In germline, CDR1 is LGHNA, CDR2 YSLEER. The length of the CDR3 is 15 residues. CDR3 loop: CASSRRLAGMDEQFF. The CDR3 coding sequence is TGCGCCAGCAGCCGACGACTAGCGGGGATGGATGAGCAGTTCTTC.

The CDR3 nucleotides are TGTGCCAGCAGCCACACAAGGAGGATCGAAGCTTTCTTT. This gives the protein CASSHTRRIEAFF. The V call is TRBV16, the J call TRBJ1-1; D is undetermined. Germline V gene data show CDR1 as KGHSY and CDR2 as FQNENV. V was pared by 3 bases and J by 8 bases, with 13 bases between. This CDR3 has 13 residues. The full variable domain, with the rest looked up from reference TRBV16 and TRBJ1-1, is GEEVAQTPKHLVRGEGQKAKLYCAPIKGHSYVFWYQQVLKNEFKFLISFQNENVFDETGMPKERFSAKCLPNSPCSLEIQATKLEDSAVYFCASSHTRRIEAFFGQGTRLTVV.

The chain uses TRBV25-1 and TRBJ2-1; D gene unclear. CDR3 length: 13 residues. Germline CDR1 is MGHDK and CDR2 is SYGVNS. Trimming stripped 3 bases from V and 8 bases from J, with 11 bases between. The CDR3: CASSDEDIYEQFF. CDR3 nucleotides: TGTGCCAGCAGTGACGAGGATATCTATGAGCAGTTCTTC.